This TCR beta chain was documented in a study of T cell repertoires in cytomegalovirus infection. Across the study: Both a matching HLA type and CMV infection were indicated by public TCR beta signatures.

The germline gives CDR1 MGHRA, CDR2 YSYEKL. The CDR3 covers 16 residues. Unmatched junction bases numbered 6, after V lost 0 bases and J lost 4 bases. Concerning this clonotype: What it binds is unknown.

Study conclusions and caveats: Clonotype analysis showed dominance of the ex vivo response by HLA-C-restricted CMV-specific TCR beta clonotypes. Cumulative frequency (of public TCR beta family members) identified carriers of CMV plus the relevant HLA.

Via MiXCR, TCRdb re-called the reads, giving one row per CDR3 protein. In the table there are tens of thousands of distinct CDR3 sequences, 24% of which are singletons. The sequence derives from a human donor in good health (CMV status not recorded). Some clones in this sample may be carry-over from other donors' samples. The V gene is TRBV4-1, the J gene TRBJ1-2; TRBD1 aligns across 9 bases. This sample comprised CD8+ T cells from cultured PBMCs, obtained from culture after CMV antigen stimulation. The CDR3 loop reads CASSQEEGQGFYGYTF. The CDR3 DNA reads as TGCGCCAGCAGCCAAGAAGAGGGACAGGGTTTCTATGGCTACACCTTC.